This T cell receptor (beta chain) originates from a study of blood T cell repertoires in COVID-19. Background on the study: Collection of acute and convalescent COVID-19 samples took place in the United States, Italy and Spain. The analysed material was cDNA or gDNA that came from T cells, B-cell-depleted T cells, or PBMCs.

Profiling relied on immunoSEQ multiplex PCR, and the TCRdb table lists in-frame clones only, not all of them. The data hold about 140,000 clones, with roughly 84% observed a single time. The germline CDR1 and CDR2 sequences are SGDLS and YYNGEE. The CDR3 sequence is 14 residues long. The ends were cut back, 4 bases at V and 4 bases at J, with 14 bases in the middle. The study assigned cohorts using participant-reported clinical history. All exposed participants met a person with COVID-19 within 2 weeks before entering the study. This TCR was recovered from a man aged 65 to 85 who had been exposed to COVID-19. The gene calls are TRBV9 and TRBJ1-2, with D maybe TRBD1 (5 bases). Specimen: PBMCs or T cells enriched from blood (not recorded which). In DNA form, the CDR3 reads TGTGCCAGCAGCCCGGAGCCCCAGGGCTATGGCTACACCTTC. Protein product: CASSPEPQGYGYTF.